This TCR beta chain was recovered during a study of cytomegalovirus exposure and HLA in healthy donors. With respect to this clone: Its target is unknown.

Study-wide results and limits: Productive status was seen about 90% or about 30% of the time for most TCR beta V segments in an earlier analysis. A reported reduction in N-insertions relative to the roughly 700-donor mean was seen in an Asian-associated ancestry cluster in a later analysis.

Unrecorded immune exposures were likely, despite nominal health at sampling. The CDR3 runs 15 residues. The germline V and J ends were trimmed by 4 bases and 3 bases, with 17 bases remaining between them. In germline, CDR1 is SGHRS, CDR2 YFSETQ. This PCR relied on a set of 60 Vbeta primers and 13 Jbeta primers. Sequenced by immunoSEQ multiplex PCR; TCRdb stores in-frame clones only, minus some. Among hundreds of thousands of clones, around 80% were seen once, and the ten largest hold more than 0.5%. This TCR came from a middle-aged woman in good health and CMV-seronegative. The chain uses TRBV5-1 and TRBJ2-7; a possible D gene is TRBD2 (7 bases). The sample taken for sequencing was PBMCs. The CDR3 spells CASSMGGGTIYEQYF. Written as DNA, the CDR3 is TGCGCCAGCAGCATGGGAGGGGGTACTATCTACGAGCAGTACTTC. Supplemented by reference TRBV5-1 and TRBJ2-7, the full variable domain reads KAGVTQTPRYLIKTRGQQVTLSCSPISGHRSVSWYQQTPGQGLQFLFEYFSETQRNKGNFPGRFSGRQFSNSRSEMNVSTLELGDSALYLCASSMGGGTIYEQYFGPGTRLTVT.